Listed here are 9 T cell receptor beta chains from one sample, sequenced in a study of human T cells and chemical hapten exposure. MiXCR was run by TCRdb on the RACE reads, yielding one entry per CDR3 protein. The table records about 64,000 distinct CDR3 sequences, about 11% of them present only once. As to time point: pre-sensitization, week 0. Described treatment: therapeutic diphenylcyclopropenone sensitization with weekly scalp DPC. Sequences were derived from whole blood, sampled in connection with sensitization to the hapten diphenylcyclopropenone (DPC). The receptors stem from a woman in her 40s with alopecia areata. Some clones in this sample may be carry-over from other donors' samples.

This clonotype was seen repeatedly, ten times or more. The chain employs TRBV6-6 and TRBJ2-1; 12 bases are shared with TRBD2. Trimming cost V 2 bases and J 3 bases; bases outside gene matches: 5. CDR1 and CDR2 (germline): MNHNY, SVGAGI (reference sequence). The CDR3 runs 17 residues. The CDR3 DNA reads TGTGCCAGCAGTTACACCCTAGCGGGAGGGGGCTACAATGAGCAGTTCTTC. Its protein product is CASSYTLAGGGYNEQFF.

In its sample, this clonotype was seen a few times. The chain links TRBV12-3 or TRBV12-4 to TRBJ1-5, with D unclear. This CDR3 has 14 residues. The germline V and J ends were trimmed by 2 bases and 2 bases, with 7 bases remaining between them. CDR3 bases: TGTGCCAGCAGTTTAAGTTGGGGCAATCAGCCCCAGCATTTT. Translation: CASSLSWGNQPQHF.

This clonotype showed up many times. The chain links TRBV18 to TRBJ1-4, with D unclear. The CDR3 is 15 amino acids. Per germline, CDR1 KGHSH and CDR2 LQKENI. V gave up 2 bases and J gave up 4 bases, with 11 bases separating them. The CDR3 bases are TGTGCCAGCTCACCAAGCCTCACCGATAATGAAAAACTGTTTTTT. Translation gives CASSPSLTDNEKLFF.

There are a few counts of this clonotype. The chain carries TRBV20-1 and TRBJ2-2; D is unclear. Germline CDR1 is DFQATT and CDR2 is SNEGSKA (reference sequence). V lost 6 bases, J lost 6 bases, and 14 bases lay in between. The CDR3 sequence is 13 residues long. CDR3 protein: CSAPHRAPGELFF. CDR3 bases: TGCAGTGCGCCACATAGGGCTCCCGGGGAGCTGTTTTTT.

The J gene is TRBJ1-1, the V gene TRBV20-1; possibly TRBD1 for D (6 bases). CDR3 size: 13 residues. Germline lookup yields CDR1 DFQATT and CDR2 SNEGSKA (reference sequence). Deletions cut 1 base from V and 4 bases from J, with 10 bases between. CDR3 coding DNA: TGCAGTGCTAGAGCCCCGACAGGCACTGAAGCTTTCTTT. This gives the protein CSARAPTGTEAFF.

This clonotype has a count of ten or more. The chain employs TRBV29-1 and TRBJ1-1; D is ambiguous. This CDR3 comprises 13 residues. Per germline, CDR1 SQVTM and CDR2 ANQGSEA. The V gene lost 1 base and the J gene lost 7 bases, with 13 bases spanning the gap. The CDR3 DNA sequence: TGCAGCGTTGAAGCAGGCCCACCCCGTGAAGCTTTCTTT. Protein product: CSVEAGPPREAFF.

This clonotype was seen only a few times. The rearrangement joins TRBV7-2 to TRBJ2-1; D not certain. Germline V gene lookup returns CDR1 SGHTA and CDR2 FQGNSA. V was trimmed by 6 bases and J by 9 bases, leaving 9 bases between them. The CDR3 totals 11 residues. The CDR3 sequence is CASSTVFEQFF. CDR3 nucleotides: TGTGCCAGCAGTACAGTATTTGAGCAGTTCTTC. Full variable domain (outside the CDR3, taken from reference TRBV7-2 and TRBJ2-1): GAGVSQSPSNKVTEKGKDVELRCDPISGHTALYWYRQSLGQGLEFLIYFQGNSAPDKSGLPSDRFSAERTGGSVSTLTIQRTQQEDSAVYLCASSTVFEQFFGPGTRLTVL.

This chain connects TRBV28 to TRBJ2-1, with D possibly TRBD2 on 6 matching bases. CDR1 and CDR2 from the germline V gene are MDHEN and SYDVKM. The germline V and J ends were trimmed by 8 bases and 0 bases, with 11 bases remaining between them. The CDR3 runs 14 residues. The CDR3 DNA is TGTGCCAGCTTAGGGAGGTTCTCCTACAATGAGCAGTTCTTC. Translation gives CASLGRFSYNEQFF. The full variable domain, completed using reference TRBV28 and TRBJ2-1, is DVKVTQSSRYLVKRTGEKVFLECVQDMDHENMFWYRQDPGLGLRLIYFSYDVKMKEKGDIPEGYSVSREKKERFSLILESASTNQTSMYLCASLGRFSYNEQFFGPGTRLTVL.

This clonotype was detected a few times. The V gene is TRBV5-1, the J gene TRBJ2-1, with TRBD2 identical over 9 bases. V lost 4 bases, J lost 4 bases, and 9 bases stayed unmatched. In germline, CDR1 is SGHRS, CDR2 YFSETQ. The length of the CDR3 is 16 residues. This CDR3 is CASSPGATSGYNEQFF. The CDR3, as DNA: TGCGCCAGCAGCCCGGGTGCGACTAGCGGTTACAATGAGCAGTTCTTC.